Sequencing of this TCR beta chain was carried out in a study of CD8 T cells in ankylosing spondylitis. Quantitative barcoded 5'-RACE was used to prepare TCR beta libraries. TCRdb analysed the 5' RACE reads with MiXCR anew, one entry per CDR3 protein. The table lists approximately 140,000 distinct CDR3 sequences, around 43% of them singletons. Material: synovial fluid, either unsorted or a sorted T cell fraction (not recorded which). The sequence derives from a male donor with ankylosing spondylitis.

The CDR3 protein is CASSLSHGQSSSYEQYF. The CDR3 DNA is TGTGCCAGCAGCTTGTCCCACGGACAGTCAAGCTCCTACGAGCAGTACTTC. V is TRBV7-9 and J is TRBJ2-7; possible D gene TRBD1, 6 bases. The CDR3 contains 17 residues. V was pared by 3 bases and J by 0 bases, with 18 bases between. Germline values: CDR1 SEHNR, CDR2 FQNEAQ (reference sequence).